This entry describes one T cell receptor beta chain. Only in-frame clones appear in the TCRdb table, and some are missing; sequencing was by immunoSEQ multiplex PCR. The table includes 60,000 to 75,000 clones, around 87% detected once. CDR3 length: 16 residues. With 5 bases clipped from V and 0 bases from J, the junction kept 3 bases outside the gene matches. CDR1 and CDR2 (germline): SGHTA, FQGNSA. The source of the sample is a study of control samples from healthy donors and cancer patients. Material for sequencing was PBMCs. V gene TRBV7-2 combines with J gene TRBJ1-5, with 11 positions matching TRBD1. The clonotype was recovered from a woman aged 45-65 years with head and neck cancer. This CDR3 is CASSPGTGGSNQPQHF. The CDR3 DNA reads as TGTGCCAGCAGCCCCGGGACAGGGGGTAGCAATCAGCCCCAGCATTTT.